This TCR beta chain is from a study of blood T cell repertoires in COVID-19. This CDR3 spans 11 amino acids. Germline lookup yields CDR1 SQVTM and CDR2 ANQGSEA. V gave up 1 base and J gave up 11 bases, with 11 bases separating them. Produced via immunoSEQ multiplex PCR; TCRdb's table is partial and in-frame only. This table has approximately 21,000 clones, 87% appearing once. Material: peripheral blood. The TCR originated in a human donor with active COVID-19. The donor label of this sample is uncertain. The chain has TRBV29-1 and TRBJ1-1, with D possibly matching TRBD1 (5 bases). CDR3 DNA sequence: TGCAGCGTTGAAGTGGGGGGAGGGGCTTTCTTT. This codes for CSVEVGGGAFF.